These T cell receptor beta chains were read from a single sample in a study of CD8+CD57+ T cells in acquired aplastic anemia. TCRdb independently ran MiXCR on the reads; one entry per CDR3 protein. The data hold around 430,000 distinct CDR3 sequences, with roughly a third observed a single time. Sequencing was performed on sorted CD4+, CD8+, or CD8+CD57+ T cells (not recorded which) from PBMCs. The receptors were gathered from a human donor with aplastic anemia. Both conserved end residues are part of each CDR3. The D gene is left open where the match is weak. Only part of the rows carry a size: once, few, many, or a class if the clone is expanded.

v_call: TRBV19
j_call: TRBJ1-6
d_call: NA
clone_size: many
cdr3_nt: TGTGCCAGTACGTGGTTGGCGGGAACCGGTAATTCACCCCTCCACTTT
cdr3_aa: CASTWLAGTGNSPLHF

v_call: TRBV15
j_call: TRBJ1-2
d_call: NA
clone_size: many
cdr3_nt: TGTGCCACCAGCAGAGTTCTAGGTCCCCCTTTCACCTTC
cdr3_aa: CATSRVLGPPFTF

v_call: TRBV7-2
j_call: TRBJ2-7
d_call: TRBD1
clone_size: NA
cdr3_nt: TGTGCCAGCAGCTTAGCGCCGGGACAGGGGAACGAGCAGTACTTC
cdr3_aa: CASSLAPGQGNEQYF

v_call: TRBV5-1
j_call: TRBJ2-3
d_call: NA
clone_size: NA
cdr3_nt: TGCGCCAGCAGCCTGGCCCTATTGGAAAGCACAGATACGCAGTATTTT
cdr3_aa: CASSLALLESTDTQYF

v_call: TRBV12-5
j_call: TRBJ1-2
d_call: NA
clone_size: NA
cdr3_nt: TGTGCTAGTGGTCATCAACGGGTTCAAGGGGGCTACACCTTC
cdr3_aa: CASGHQRVQGGYTF

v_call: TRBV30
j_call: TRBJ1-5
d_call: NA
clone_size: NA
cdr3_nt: TGTGCCTGGAGCGAAGGCGGGGGGCTGGTTGGCAATCAGCCCCAGCATTTT
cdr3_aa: CAWSEGGGLVGNQPQHF

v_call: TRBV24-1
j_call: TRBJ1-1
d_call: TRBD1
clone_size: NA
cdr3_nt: TGTGCCACCAGTACTACAGGGGGAAAGACTGAAGCTTTCTTT
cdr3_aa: CATSTTGGKTEAFF

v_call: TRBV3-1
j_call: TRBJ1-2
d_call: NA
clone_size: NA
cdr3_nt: TGTGCCAGCAGCCAAGGAAGGCCTGGTGGCTACACCTTC
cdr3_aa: CASSQGRPGGYTF

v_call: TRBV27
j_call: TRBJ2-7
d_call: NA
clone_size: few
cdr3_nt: TGTGCCAGCAGTTTATACGAGCAGTACTTC
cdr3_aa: CASSLYEQYF

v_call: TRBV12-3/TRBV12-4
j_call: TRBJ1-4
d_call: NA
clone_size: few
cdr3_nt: TGTGCCAGCAGCTTTAAGATCAGTGCAACTAATGAAAAACTGTTTTTT
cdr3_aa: CASSFKISATNEKLFF

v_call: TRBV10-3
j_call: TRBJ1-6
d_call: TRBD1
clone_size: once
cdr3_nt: TGTGCCGTCGGACAGGGAAATAACCAGGGGTCACCCCTCCACTTT
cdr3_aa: CAVGQGNNQGSPLHF

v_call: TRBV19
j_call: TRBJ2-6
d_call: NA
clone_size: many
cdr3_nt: TGTGCCAGTAGTCCGACAGGCTCTGGGGCCAACGTCCTGACTTTC
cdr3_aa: CASSPTGSGANVLTF

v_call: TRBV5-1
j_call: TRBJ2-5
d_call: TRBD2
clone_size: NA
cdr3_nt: TGCGCCAGCAGCCGGACTAGCGGGGGACAGGAGACCCAGTACTTC
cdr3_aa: CASSRTSGGQETQYF

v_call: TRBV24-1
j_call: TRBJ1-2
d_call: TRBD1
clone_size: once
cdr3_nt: TGTGCCACCAGTGATCCTCAGGACAGGGACTATGGCTACACCTTC
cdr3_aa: CATSDPQDRDYGYTF

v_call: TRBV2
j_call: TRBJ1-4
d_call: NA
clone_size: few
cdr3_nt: TGTGCCAGCAGCCCAAACGCGGTAGGGGTCACTAATGAAAAACTGTTTTTT
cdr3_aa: CASSPNAVGVTNEKLFF

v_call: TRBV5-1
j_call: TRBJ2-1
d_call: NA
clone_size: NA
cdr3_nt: TGCGCCAGCAGCCTGTCCGGGACTCAGTACAATGAGCAGTTCTTC
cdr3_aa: CASSLSGTQYNEQFF

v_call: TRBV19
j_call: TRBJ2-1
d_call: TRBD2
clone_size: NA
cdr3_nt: TGTGCCAGTAGTGGGACTAGCGCCCGCTCCTACAATGAGCAGTTCTTC
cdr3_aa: CASSGTSARSYNEQFF

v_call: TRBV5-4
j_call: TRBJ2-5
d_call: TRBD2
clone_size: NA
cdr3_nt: TGTGCCAGCAGCTTATCTGCGGGAGTCCAAGAGACCCAGTACTTC
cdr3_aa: CASSLSAGVQETQYF

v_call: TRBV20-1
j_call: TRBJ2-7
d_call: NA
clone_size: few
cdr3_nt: TGCAGTGCTAGAACACAGCTAACCTACGAGCAGTACTTC
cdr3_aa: CSARTQLTYEQYF

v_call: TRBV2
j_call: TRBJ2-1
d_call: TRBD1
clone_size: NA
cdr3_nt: TGTGCCAGCAGTGCCGACAGGGTTGGAGATACGCAGTTCTTC
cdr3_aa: CASSADRVGDTQFF

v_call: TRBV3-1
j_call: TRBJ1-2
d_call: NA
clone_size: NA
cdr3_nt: TGTGCCAGCAGCGGCGGACGGCACCATTTTGGCTACACCTTC
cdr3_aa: CASSGGRHHFGYTF

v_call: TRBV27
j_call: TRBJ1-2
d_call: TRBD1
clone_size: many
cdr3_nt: TGTGCCAGCAGTCGTGCAGGGGGTGGCTACACCTTC
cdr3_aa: CASSRAGGGYTF

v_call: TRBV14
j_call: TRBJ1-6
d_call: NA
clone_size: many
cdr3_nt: TGTGCCAGCAGCCAAGAGGCTAACAATTCACCCCTCCACTTT
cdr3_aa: CASSQEANNSPLHF

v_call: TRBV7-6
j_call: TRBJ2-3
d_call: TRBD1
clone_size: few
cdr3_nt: TGTGCCAGCAGCCCTGGACAGGGAGTGGTAGATACGCAGTATTTT
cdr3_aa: CASSPGQGVVDTQYF

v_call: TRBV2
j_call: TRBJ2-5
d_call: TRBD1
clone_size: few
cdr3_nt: TGTGCCACCAGTGATCGACAGGGGACCCAAGAGACCCAGTACTTC
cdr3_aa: CATSDRQGTQETQYF

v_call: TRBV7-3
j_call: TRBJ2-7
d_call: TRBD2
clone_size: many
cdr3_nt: TGTGCCAGCAGCTTACGACTAGCGGAGTATTACGAGCAGTACTTC
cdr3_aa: CASSLRLAEYYEQYF

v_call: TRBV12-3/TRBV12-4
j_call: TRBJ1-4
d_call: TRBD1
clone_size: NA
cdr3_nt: TGTGCCAGCAGTACGACAGGGCGCACTGAAAAACTGTTTTTT
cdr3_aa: CASSTTGRTEKLFF

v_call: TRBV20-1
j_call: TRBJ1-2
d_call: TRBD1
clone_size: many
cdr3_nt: TGCAGTGCTAGAGAAGGCGGGACAGGGGTTGGCTACACCTTC
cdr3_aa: CSAREGGTGVGYTF

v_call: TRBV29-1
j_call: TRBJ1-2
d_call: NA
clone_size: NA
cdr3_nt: TGCAGCGTTGGGACCTATGGCTACACCTTC
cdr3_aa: CSVGTYGYTF

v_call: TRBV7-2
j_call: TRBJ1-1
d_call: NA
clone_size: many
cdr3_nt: TGTGCCAGCAGCTTACAGGAACTTACTGAAGCTTTCTTT
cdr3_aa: CASSLQELTEAFF

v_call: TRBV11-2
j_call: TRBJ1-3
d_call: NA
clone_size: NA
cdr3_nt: TGTGCCAGCACCCCGAGCAGGGGCTCTGGAAACACCATATATTTT
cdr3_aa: CASTPSRGSGNTIYF

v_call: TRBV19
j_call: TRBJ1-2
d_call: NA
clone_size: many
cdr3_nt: TGTGCCAGTAGTATTAAGCCGGACGAAGGCGGCTACACCTTC
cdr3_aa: CASSIKPDEGGYTF

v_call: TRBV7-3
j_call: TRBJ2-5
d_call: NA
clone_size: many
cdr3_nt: TGTGCCAGCAGCTCTCCCGCCGGCCGGACCTCCGAGGAGACCCAGTACTTC
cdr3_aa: CASSSPAGRTSEETQYF

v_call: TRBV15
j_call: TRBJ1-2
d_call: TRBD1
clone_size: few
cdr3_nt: TGTGCCACCAGCCCGACCGGGACAGCGAGTTTTAAGAGCTACACCTTC
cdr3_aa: CATSPTGTASFKSYTF

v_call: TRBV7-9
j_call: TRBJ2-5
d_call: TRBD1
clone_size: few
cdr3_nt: TGTGCCAGCAGCTTAATCGGACAGGGTGCGTTCAGGGAGACCCAGTACTTC
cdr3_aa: CASSLIGQGAFRETQYF

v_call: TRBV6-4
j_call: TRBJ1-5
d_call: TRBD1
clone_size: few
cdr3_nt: TGTGCCAGCAGTGACCGGGACAGGGGCCCCAATCAGCCCCAGCATTTT
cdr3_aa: CASSDRDRGPNQPQHF

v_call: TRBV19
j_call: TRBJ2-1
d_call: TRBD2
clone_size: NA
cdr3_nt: TGTGCCAGTAGTCCAGCGGGGGGGCCGGGAAGTGAGCAGTTCTTC
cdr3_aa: CASSPAGGPGSEQFF

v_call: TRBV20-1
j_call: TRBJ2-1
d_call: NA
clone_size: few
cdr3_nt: TGCAGTGCTAGCAGACAGAACTTCAATGAGCAGTTCTTC
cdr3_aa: CSASRQNFNEQFF

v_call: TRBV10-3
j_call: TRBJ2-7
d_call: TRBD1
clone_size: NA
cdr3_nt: TGTGCCAGCAGGGGGTTAGACTACGAGCAGTACTTC
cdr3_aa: CASRGLDYEQYF

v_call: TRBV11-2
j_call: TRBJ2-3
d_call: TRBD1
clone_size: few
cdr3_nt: TGTGCCAGCAGCTTAGACTGGGGCAGGGGGCAAACAGATACGCAGTATTTT
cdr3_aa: CASSLDWGRGQTDTQYF

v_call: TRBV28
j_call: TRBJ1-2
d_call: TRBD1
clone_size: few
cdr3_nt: TGTGCCAGCAGTTCCCTGGGACAGCCATATGGCTACACCTTC
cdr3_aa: CASSSLGQPYGYTF

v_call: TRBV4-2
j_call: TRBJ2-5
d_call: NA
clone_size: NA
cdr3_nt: TGTGCCAGCAGCCAAGATCAGCGGGTAGAGACCCAGTACTTC
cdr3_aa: CASSQDQRVETQYF

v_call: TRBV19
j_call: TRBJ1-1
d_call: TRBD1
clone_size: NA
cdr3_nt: TGTGCCAGTAGTCTGGACAGGTCGCCCAAGAACACTGAAGCTTTCTTT
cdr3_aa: CASSLDRSPKNTEAFF

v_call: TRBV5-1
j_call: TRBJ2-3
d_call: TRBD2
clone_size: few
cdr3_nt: TGCGCCAGCAGCTCCGGAGCGGGAGGGAGCACAGATACGCAGTATTTT
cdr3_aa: CASSSGAGGSTDTQYF

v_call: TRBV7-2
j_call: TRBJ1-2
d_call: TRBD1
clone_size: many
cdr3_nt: TGTGCCAGCAGCTTATCGACAGGGGGCGTCAACACTTATGGCTACACCTTC
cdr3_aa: CASSLSTGGVNTYGYTF

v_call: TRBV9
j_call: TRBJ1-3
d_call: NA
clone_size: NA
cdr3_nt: TGTGCCAGCAGCTTAGACGGCGAGGGAAGGAACACCATATATTTT
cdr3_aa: CASSLDGEGRNTIYF

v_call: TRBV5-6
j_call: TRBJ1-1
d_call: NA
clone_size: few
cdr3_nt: TGTGCCAGCAGCCCTAGAACTACCGGGAACGGCCGGTTTTTCTTT
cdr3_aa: CASSPRTTGNGRFFF

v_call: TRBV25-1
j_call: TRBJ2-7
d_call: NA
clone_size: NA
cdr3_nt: TGTGCCAGCAGTGCCGTAGGACAGCGCTCCTACGAGCAGTACTTC
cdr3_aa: CASSAVGQRSYEQYF

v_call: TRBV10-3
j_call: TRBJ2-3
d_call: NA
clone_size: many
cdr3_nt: TGTGCCATCAGTGAGTCGGGGCGGGGAAGGGCAGATACGCAGTATTTT
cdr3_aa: CAISESGRGRADTQYF

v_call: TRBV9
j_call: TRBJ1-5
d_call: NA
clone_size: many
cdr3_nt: TGTGCCAGCAGCGTAGACCAACGTCAGCCCCAGCATTTT
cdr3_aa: CASSVDQRQPQHF

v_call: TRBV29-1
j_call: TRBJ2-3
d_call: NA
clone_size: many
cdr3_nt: TGCAGCGTTGAAGTGGGCGGACCCACAGATACGCAGTATTTT
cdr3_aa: CSVEVGGPTDTQYF

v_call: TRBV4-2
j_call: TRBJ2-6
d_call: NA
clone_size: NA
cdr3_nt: TGTGCCAGCAGCCAAGATCTCCTGGGGACTGGGGCCAACGCCCTGACTTTC
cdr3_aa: CASSQDLLGTGANALTF

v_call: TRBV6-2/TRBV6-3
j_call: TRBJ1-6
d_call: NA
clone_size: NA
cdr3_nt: TGTGCCAGCAGTTCGGGGCCAAGAGCCATGGGCCTAAATTCACCCCTCCACTTT
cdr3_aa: CASSSGPRAMGLNSPLHF

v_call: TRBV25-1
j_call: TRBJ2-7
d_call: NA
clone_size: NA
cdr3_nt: TGTGCCAGCTCAAGGGAAGGGCTAGCCTACGAGCAGTACTTC
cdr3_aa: CASSREGLAYEQYF

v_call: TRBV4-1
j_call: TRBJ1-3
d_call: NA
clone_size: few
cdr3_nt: TGCGCCAGCAGCCCTCGGGAGCACGGAGGAAACACCATATATTTT
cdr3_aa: CASSPREHGGNTIYF